These T cell receptor beta chains were read from a single sample in a study of beta chain features in type 1 diabetes. Method: immunoSEQ multiplex PCR; TCRdb's copy keeps in-frame clones and lacks some. The data hold 65,000 to 100,000 clones, with 25% to 35% observed a single time. Sequencing used stem cell memory CD4+ T cells from blood. The receptors stem from a woman between 18 and 29 years old in good health. Both conserved end residues are part of each CDR3.

V: TRBV7-2; J: TRBJ2-2; CDR3: CASSQNLGGGELFF
V: TRBV30; J: TRBJ2-6; CDR3: CAWTVVGQGTSGANVLTF
V: TRBV29-1; J: TRBJ1-2; CDR3: CSVSTGSNYGYTF
V: TRBV6-6; J: TRBJ2-7; CDR3: CAISEGTRREQYF
V: TRBV19; J: TRBJ1-5; CDR3: CASNDRGRDQPQHF
V: TRBV5-1; J: TRBJ1-4; CDR3: CASSLASQGPGEKLFF
V: TRBV10-3; J: TRBJ2-7; CDR3: CAIREGGTGSYEQYF
V: TRBV7-2; J: TRBJ2-3; CDR3: CASSAGVGDTQYF
V: TRBV30; J: TRBJ2-5; CDR3: CAWGLGEGQTQYF
V: TRBV4-3; J: TRBJ2-1; CDR3: CASSQDHLGFGNEQFF
V: TRBV6-1; J: TRBJ2-6; CDR3: CASSSVSGANVLTF
V: TRBV4-1; J: TRBJ2-1; CDR3: CASSQDRPGQGSYNEQFF
V: TRBV19; J: TRBJ1-1; CDR3: CASKPNGRVSAFF
V: TRBV5-1; J: TRBJ2-3; CDR3: CASRDGSGTSTDTQYF
V: TRBV18; J: TRBJ1-1; CDR3: CASSFGQGRTEAFF
V: TRBV4-3; J: TRBJ1-2; CDR3: CASSRIGDYGYTF
V: TRBV15; J: TRBJ2-1; CDR3: CATSSRHGGLRENNEQFF
V: TRBV12-5; J: TRBJ2-1; CDR3: CASGKTSGGSYNEQFF
V: TRBV5-8; J: TRBJ2-3; CDR3: CASSLTQGRGDTQYF
V: TRBV5-4; J: TRBJ2-5; CDR3: CASSLPPSGTSVTQYF
V: TRBV7-2; J: TRBJ2-5; CDR3: CASSLRAGGETQYF
V: TRBV7-9; J: TRBJ2-2; CDR3: CASSLASGRLGELFF
V: TRBV12-5; J: TRBJ2-3; CDR3: CASGLMGPDTQYF
V: TRBV18; J: TRBJ1-4; CDR3: CASSTGLGTNEKLFF
V: TRBV5-4; J: TRBJ2-3; CDR3: CASSLGREGTDTQYF
V: TRBV2; J: TRBJ2-3; CDR3: CASKGQGWDTQYF
V: TRBV7-2; J: TRBJ1-2; CDR3: CASSLARVPYGYTF
V: TRBV7-2; J: TRBJ2-5; CDR3: CASSLGQVLSYF
V: TRBV6-5; J: TRBJ2-1; CDR3: CASRTLAAHGNEQFF
V: TRBV7-9; J: TRBJ1-1; CDR3: CASSLLTVPPTEAFF
V: TRBV27; J: TRBJ2-1; CDR3: CASRRDREPIDDYYNEQFF
V: TRBV7-2; J: TRBJ1-1; CDR3: CASSVAVNTEAFF
V: TRBV5-1; J: TRBJ2-1; CDR3: CASSLGLHNEQFF
V: TRBV7-2; J: TRBJ2-7; CDR3: CASSRQGTEQYF
V: TRBV7-2; J: TRBJ1-6; CDR3: CASSATGQYNSPLHF
V: TRBV7-6; J: TRBJ2-3; CDR3: CASSLAGVGTDTQYF
V: TRBV5-8; J: TRBJ2-1; CDR3: CASNPQGVSYNEQFF
V: TRBV14; J: TRBJ2-7; CDR3: CASSPTGAYEQYF
V: TRBV27; J: TRBJ2-7; CDR3: CASSPRTHGYEQYF
V: TRBV10-3; J: TRBJ2-7; CDR3: CAISRSSGGLPGEQYF
V: TRBV18; J: TRBJ2-5; CDR3: CASSPSGGRETQYF
V: TRBV30; J: TRBJ2-7; CDR3: CAWRNKPGLAGGFTYEQYF
V: TRBV4-1; J: TRBJ2-3; CDR3: CASSLTLDTQYF
V: TRBV7-3; J: TRBJ2-1; CDR3: CASSRDRGVQNEQFF
V: TRBV4-1; J: TRBJ2-1; CDR3: CASSRPGQGRNEQFF
V: TRBV6-5; J: TRBJ2-1; CDR3: CASTARGDEQFF
V: TRBV30; J: TRBJ1-3; CDR3: CAWSVLGTATGNTIYF
V: TRBV11-2; J: TRBJ1-2; CDR3: CASSLDGTYGYGYTF
V: TRBV7-2; J: TRBJ1-6; CDR3: CASSPGQRSPLHF
V: TRBV5-4; J: TRBJ2-3; CDR3: CASSSGTWTDTQYF